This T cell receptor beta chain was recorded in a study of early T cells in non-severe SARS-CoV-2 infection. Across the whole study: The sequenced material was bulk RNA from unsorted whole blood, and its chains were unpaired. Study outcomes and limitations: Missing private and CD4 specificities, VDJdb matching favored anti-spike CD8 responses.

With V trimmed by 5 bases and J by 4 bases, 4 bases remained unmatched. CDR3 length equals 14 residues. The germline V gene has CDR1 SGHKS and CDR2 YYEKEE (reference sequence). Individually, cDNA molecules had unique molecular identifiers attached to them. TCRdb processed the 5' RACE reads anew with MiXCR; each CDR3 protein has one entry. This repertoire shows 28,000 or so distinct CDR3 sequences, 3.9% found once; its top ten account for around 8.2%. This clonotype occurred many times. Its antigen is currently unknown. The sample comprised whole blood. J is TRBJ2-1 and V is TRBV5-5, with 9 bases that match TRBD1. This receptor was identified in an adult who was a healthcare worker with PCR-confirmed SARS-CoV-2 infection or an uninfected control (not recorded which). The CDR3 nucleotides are TGTGCCAGCAGATACGGGACAGGGTACAATGAGCAGTTCTTC. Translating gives CASRYGTGYNEQFF.